This TCR beta chain originates from a study of control samples from healthy donors and cancer patients. Here immunoSEQ multiplex PCR was the method, and the copy in TCRdb shows in-frame clones only, minus some. The data hold under 130,000 clones, with around 89% observed a single time. This CDR3 contains 16 residues. V lost 3 bases, J lost 2 bases, and 14 bases lay in between. Germline CDR1 is KGHSH and CDR2 is LQKENI. This TCR came from a man aged 55 to 70 with lung cancer. The sample consisted of PBMCs. The chain couples TRBV18 to TRBJ1-3; TRBD1 is a possible D gene (5 bases). DNA of the CDR3: TGTGCCAGCTCACCGGGCAGGGCAGACGCTGGAAACACCATATATTTT. As protein: CASSPGRADAGNTIYF. The complete variable domain, with remaining parts taken from reference TRBV18 and TRBJ1-3, reads NAGVMQNPRHLVRRRGQEARLRCSPMKGHSHVYWYRQLPEEGLKFMVYLQKENIIDESGMPKERFSAEFPKEGPSILRIQQVVRGDSAAYFCASSPGRADAGNTIYFGEGSWLTVV.